This is a list of T cell receptor beta chains from one sample in a study of T cells expressing NK-cell markers. TCRdb re-called the 5' RACE reads; one entry per CDR3 protein, DNA not given. The listing records approximately 170,000 distinct CDR3 sequences. Sequenced input: blood T cells: a sorted CD56 or NKG2C T cell subset, CD4+ or CD8+ T cells, or bulk PBMC T cells (not recorded which). The receptors stem from a man aged 18 to 70 in good health. The CDR3 runs from the conserved cysteine through the conserved F or W.

V: TRBV20-1; J: TRBJ1-5; CDR3: CSAPRGGVDSNQPQHF
V: TRBV2; J: TRBJ2-7; CDR3: CASRKLAGGPTYEQYF
V: TRBV6-5; J: TRBJ2-3; CDR3: CASSWGQGFTQYF
V: TRBV7-9; J: TRBJ1-1; CDR3: CASLTPGDGTEAFF
V: TRBV19; J: TRBJ2-5; CDR3: CASSPLPGTADQETQYF
V: TRBV4-1; J: TRBJ1-1; CDR3: CASSQGSTHTEAFF
V: TRBV4-2; J: TRBJ2-2; CDR3: CASSHPGRENGELFF
V: TRBV3-1; J: TRBJ2-5; CDR3: CASSQAGGETGAGETQYF
V: TRBV2; J: TRBJ2-5; CDR3: CASNVRGQETQYF
V: TRBV13; J: TRBJ1-1; CDR3: CASSFQGARHTEAFF
V: TRBV12-3/TRBV12-4; J: TRBJ1-4; CDR3: CASSLGTVKLFF
V: TRBV29-1; J: TRBJ1-1; CDR3: CSVESDEAGSTEAFF
V: TRBV10-2; J: TRBJ2-2; CDR3: CASSEAGGVTGELFF
V: TRBV9; J: TRBJ2-3; CDR3: CASSVESAEGTDTQYF
V: TRBV7-9; J: TRBJ2-1; CDR3: CASRKRGREDSYNEQFF
V: TRBV7-6; J: TRBJ2-1; CDR3: CASTGLAGGEQFF
V: TRBV4-1; J: TRBJ2-7; CDR3: CASSQLAGPLYEQYF
V: TRBV12-3/TRBV12-4; J: TRBJ2-6; CDR3: CASSPPGGHPNVLTF
V: TRBV27; J: TRBJ2-7; CDR3: CASSLSVRGQTEQYF
V: TRBV6-1; J: TRBJ2-5; CDR3: CASSEAGWGDWRQETQYF
V: TRBV5-6; J: TRBJ2-5; CDR3: CASSLELAGGPKETQYF
V: TRBV20-1; J: TRBJ2-1; CDR3: CSASSRDKYNEQFF
V: TRBV27; J: TRBJ2-7; CDR3: CASSWQASYEQYF
V: TRBV11-2; J: TRBJ2-3; CDR3: CASSGYGAGTTDTQYF
V: TRBV20-1; J: TRBJ2-5; CDR3: CSAARMETQYF
V: TRBV25-1; J: TRBJ2-7; CDR3: CASSEWGSPYEQYF
V: TRBV12-3/TRBV12-4; J: TRBJ2-3; CDR3: CALGSRTDTQYF
V: TRBV12-5; J: TRBJ1-2; CDR3: CASGLVLDRYILGYTF
V: TRBV27; J: TRBJ2-7; CDR3: CASSSLIGRVVYEQYF
V: TRBV3-1; J: TRBJ1-1; CDR3: CASTPTRENTEAFF
V: TRBV2; J: TRBJ1-3; CDR3: CASIERTGNTIYF
V: TRBV13; J: TRBJ2-7; CDR3: CASSLGGGRGAEQYF
V: TRBV12-3/TRBV12-4; J: TRBJ2-5; CDR3: CASTSTYQETQYF
V: TRBV9; J: TRBJ2-3; CDR3: CASSEGLAGGSTDTQYF
V: TRBV4-1; J: TRBJ2-1; CDR3: CASSHIAGGPYNEQFF
V: TRBV6-4; J: TRBJ2-6; CDR3: CASSESANSGANVLTF
V: TRBV7-9; J: TRBJ2-7; CDR3: CASSSRASVEQYF
V: TRBV9; J: TRBJ1-2; CDR3: CASSVGRGGPYGYTF
V: TRBV7-7; J: TRBJ2-5; CDR3: CASSFVRLAGEETQYF
V: TRBV4-1; J: TRBJ2-7; CDR3: CASSQGKGAYEQYF
V: TRBV21-1; J: TRBJ2-7; CDR3: CASSTQAQGAEQYF
V: TRBV6-1; J: TRBJ1-1; CDR3: CASRTDMNTEAFF
V: TRBV24-1; J: TRBJ2-5; CDR3: CATSDPGRGSQETQYF
V: TRBV20-1; J: TRBJ1-5; CDR3: CSASIQTGGHQPQHF
V: TRBV3-1; J: TRBJ1-1; CDR3: CASSQGWRGEAFF
V: TRBV7-9; J: TRBJ2-4; CDR3: CASLAKNIQYF
V: TRBV12-3/TRBV12-4; J: TRBJ2-7; CDR3: CASSRKEGVINYEQYF
V: TRBV6-1; J: TRBJ1-1; CDR3: CASSEAQETGEAFF
V: TRBV12-3/TRBV12-4; J: TRBJ2-6; CDR3: CASDNPPGTVLTF
V: TRBV10-3; J: TRBJ2-1; CDR3: CAISDPRVWVAGGVGEQFF
V: TRBV6-1; J: TRBJ2-6; CDR3: CASSETNNVLTF
V: TRBV7-9; J: TRBJ1-1; CDR3: CASSAGGLNTEAFF
V: TRBV19; J: TRBJ2-5; CDR3: CASSDITSETQYF
V: TRBV2; J: TRBJ1-6; CDR3: CASSEAQGASNSPLHF
V: TRBV10-2; J: TRBJ2-5; CDR3: CASSESAKERETQYF
V: TRBV11-2; J: TRBJ2-5; CDR3: CASSLGPEVVQETQYF
V: TRBV3-1; J: TRBJ2-1; CDR3: CASSQVVRAEINEQFF